Each of the 10 T cell receptor beta chains below was sequenced from the same sample in a study of T-cell memory formation after mild COVID-19. TCRdb re-derived calls from the 5' RACE reads in MiXCR, one entry per CDR3 protein. The table lists under 150,000 distinct CDR3 sequences, 15% to 20% of them singletons. The sample taken for sequencing was PBMCs or a T cell subset sorted from them (not recorded which). The receptors stem from an adult woman who had mild COVID-19 (a few samples of this study predate the infection). Cell type and time point are not known.

The rearrangement uses TRBV20-1 and TRBJ2-3; 7 positions match TRBD2. The CDR3 is 16 residues long. Germline lookup yields CDR1 DFQATT and CDR2 SNEGSKA (reference sequence). V dropped 6 bases and J dropped 4; count of bases not matched to a gene: 16. CDR3 in amino acids: CSAERLGGSGPDTQYF. The CDR3 DNA reads as TGCAGTGCGGAGAGGTTGGGCGGGAGTGGCCCAGATACGCAGTATTTT.

Only a few counts were recorded for this clonotype. The V and J genes are TRBV29-1 and TRBJ2-1, with no clear D. The CDR3 extends over 13 amino acids. Germline CDR1 and CDR2: SQVTM and ANQGSEA. V lost 8 bases, J lost 3 bases, and 14 bases lay in between. The CDR3, as DNA: TGCAGCCTCGGTCAGAATCTCTACAATGAGCAGTTCTTC. Translation gives CSLGQNLYNEQFF.

The J gene is TRBJ1-5, the V gene TRBV2; a possible D gene is TRBD1 (6 bases). The CDR3 consists of 14 residues. Trimming stripped 7 bases from V and 6 bases from J, with 16 bases between. CDR1 SNHLY and CDR2 FYNNEI come from the germline V gene. CDR3 protein: CASNKNQGLQPQHF. CDR3 nucleotide sequence: TGTGCCAGCAACAAAAATCAGGGGCTTCAGCCCCAGCATTTT.

The sample holds many counts of this clonotype. This chain connects TRBV12-3 or TRBV12-4 to TRBJ2-7; D may correspond to TRBD1 or TRBD2 (5 bases each). CDR3 length: 14 amino acids. Trimming pared 0 bases from V and 3 bases from J, leaving 9 bases between. CDR3 residues: CASSLAGAHYEQYF. CDR3 bases: TGTGCCAGCAGTTTAGCCGGGGCCCACTACGAGCAGTACTTC.

This clonotype was counted at least ten times. The gene calls are TRBV9 and TRBJ2-3, with TRBD2 identical over 9 bases. Germline V CDR1 and CDR2: SGDLS, YYNGEE. The CDR3 consists of 17 residues. Trimming took 4 bases from V and 4 from J; bases not matched to a gene: 13. CDR3 sequence reads: CASSPRGSGSIADTQYF. As DNA, the CDR3 is TGTGCCAGCAGCCCCCGGGGTAGCGGGAGTATAGCAGATACGCAGTATTTT.

The table lists this clonotype with a few counts. The junction does not match germline at one end; this may be a read error. V and J are TRBV20-1 and TRBJ2-5; 7 bases are a match to TRBD2. The CDR3 is 15 residues long. Germline lookup yields CDR1 DFQATT and CDR2 SNEGSKA (reference sequence). CDR3 sequence reads: CSDRDVRASGETQYF. CDR3 nucleotide sequence: TGCAGTGATAGAGATGTGAGGGCTAGCGGAGAGACCCAGTACTTC.

The rearrangement joins TRBV5-1 to TRBJ1-1; 10 bases match TRBD1. V was clipped by 4 bases and J by 1 base; unmatched bases: 10. CDR3 length: 17 residues. The germline CDR1 and CDR2 sequences are SGHRS and YFSETQ. The chain's CDR3 is CASSRDRGGMRNTEAFF. Written as DNA, the CDR3 is TGCGCCAGCAGCCGGGACAGGGGAGGTATGAGGAACACTGAAGCTTTCTTT.

This rearrangement joins TRBV6-6 to TRBJ2-5, with TRBD1 identical over 7 bases. V lost 5 bases and J lost 1; bases outside the gene matches: 7. This CDR3 region has 15 residues. CDR1 is MNHNY and CDR2 is SVGAGI in the germline V gene (reference sequence). For the CDR3, the DNA is TGTGCCAGCAGTCGAACCGGGACAGTCCAAGAGACCCAGTACTTC. The encoded protein is CASSRTGTVQETQYF.

This chain joins TRBV5-1 and TRBJ1-1; 8 bases map to TRBD1. CDR3 length: 14 residues. Germline lookup yields CDR1 SGHRS and CDR2 YFSETQ. With 4 bases clipped from V and 0 bases from J, the junction kept 2 bases outside the gene matches. The CDR3, as DNA: TGCGCCAGCAGCAAGGACAGGGTGAACACTGAAGCTTTCTTT. This translates into CASSKDRVNTEAFF.

This chain connects TRBV6-1 to TRBJ2-5; possibly TRBD1 or TRBD2 for D (5 bases each). CDR1 MNHNS and CDR2 SASEGT come from the germline V gene. V was pared by 1 base and J by 3 bases, with 12 bases between. The length of the CDR3 is 15 residues. CDR3 region: CASSEVGVAKETQYF. The CDR3 nucleotides read TGTGCCAGCAGTGAAGTGGGGGTGGCGAAAGAGACCCAGTACTTC.